Listed here are 26 T cell receptor beta chains from one sample, sequenced in a study of Ad26.COV2.S vaccination and SARS-CoV-2 variants. Only in-frame clones appear in the TCRdb table, and some are missing; sequencing was by immunoSEQ multiplex PCR. The sample lists 87,000 or so clones, less than 85% occurring once. Source: peripheral blood, taken after recovery from COVID-19. The source of these receptors is a human donor who had recovered from COVID-19.

The chain recombines TRBV11-2 with TRBJ2-7; a possible D gene is TRBD2 (5 bases). Germline CDR1 SGHAT, CDR2 FQNNGV. Deletions cut 1 base from V and 0 bases from J, with 13 bases between. The CDR3 consists of 16 residues. The CDR3 reads CASSLGSNGLSYEQYF. CDR3 DNA sequence: TGTGCCAGCAGCTTAGGGTCCAACGGACTCTCCTACGAGCAGTACTTC.

The chain links TRBV6-5 to TRBJ1-5; D is ambiguous. Per the germline V gene, CDR1 is MNHEY and CDR2 is SVGAGI. Between the trimmed V and J ends, which lost 2 bases and 5 bases, there was a span of 10 bases. This CDR3 comprises 14 residues. CDR3 residues: CASSYVRGDQPQHF. The CDR3 bases are TGTGCCAGCAGTTACGTCCGGGGAGATCAGCCCCAGCATTTT.

V usage is TRBV19 and J usage is TRBJ1-2; maybe TRBD1 (5 bases). The CDR3 extends over 12 amino acids. Trimming pared 11 bases from V and 2 bases from J, leaving 12 bases between. Germline values: CDR1 LNHDA, CDR2 SQIVND (reference sequence). The CDR3 reads CAGRRDNYGYTF. The CDR3 bases are TGTGCCGGGCGCCGGGACAACTATGGCTACACCTTC.

V and J are TRBV4-3 and TRBJ2-2, with unresolved D. Germline loops: CDR1 LGHNA, CDR2 YSLEER. Trimming pared 1 base from V and 2 bases from J, leaving 8 bases between. This CDR3 region has 15 residues. The CDR3 loop is CASSQVALNTGELFF. CDR3 nucleotides: TGCGCCAGCAGCCAAGTGGCCCTTAACACCGGGGAGCTGTTTTTT.

This clone was picked up a small number of times. The V gene is TRBV13, the J gene TRBJ1-2; tentative D call: TRBD1 (6 bases). The length of the CDR3 is 14 residues. Trimming left V 2 bases short and J 14 bases short, with 21 bases between. CDR1 PRHDT and CDR2 FYEKMQ come from the germline V gene (reference sequence). CDR3 nucleotides: TGTGCCAGCAGCTTAATGGGTCCAGGGGTAGCGAAAACCTTC. This translates into CASSLMGPGVAKTF.

The V and J genes are TRBV10-3 and TRBJ2-5, with D tentatively TRBD1 or TRBD2 (5 bases each). CDR1 is ENHRY and CDR2 is SYGVKD in the germline V gene. V lost 0 bases and J 5 bases, leaving 13 bases between the germline ends. This CDR3 has 15 amino acids. The CDR3: CAISESGEVRETQYF. The CDR3, as DNA: TGTGCCATCAGTGAGTCGGGGGAAGTTCGGGAGACCCAGTACTTC.

This chain links TRBV11-1 with TRBJ2-7; 8 positions agree with TRBD2. Unmatched junction bases numbered 6, after V lost 5 bases and J lost 0 bases. CDR1 and CDR2 from the germline V gene are SGHAT and FQDESV (reference sequence). The CDR3 has 15 amino acids. CDR3 amino acids: CASSPGTRVSYEQYF. CDR3 nucleotides: TGTGCCAGCAGCCCCGGGACTAGGGTCTCCTACGAGCAGTACTTC. Full variable domain (missing parts from reference TRBV11-1 and TRBJ2-7): EAEVAQSPRYKITEKSQAVAFWCDPISGHATLYWYRQILGQGPELLVQFQDESVVDDSQLPKDRFSAERLKGVDSTLKIQPAELGDSAMYLCASSPGTRVSYEQYFGPGTRLTVT.

V and J are TRBV27 and TRBJ1-5; D possibly corresponds to TRBD1 (5 bases). Trimming cost V 5 bases and J 9 bases, with 17 bases left between them. This CDR3 contains 14 residues. Germline CDR1 and CDR2: MNHEY and SMNVEV (reference sequence). CDR3 DNA: TGTGCCAGCAGTGTCGGGCCAGGGTTTACGCCCCAGCATTTT. Translated: CASSVGPGFTPQHF.

This chain joins TRBV5-4 and TRBJ2-3; D uncertain. CDR3 length: 15 residues. V gave up 4 bases and J gave up 3 bases, with 15 bases separating them. CDR1 is SGHNT and CDR2 is YYREEE in the germline V gene (reference sequence). DNA for the CDR3: TGTGCCAGCAGCGCCGCGACGTGGGCAACAGATACGCAGTATTTT. As protein: CASSAATWATDTQYF. The full variable domain, its missing parts supplied by reference TRBV5-4 and TRBJ2-3, is ETGVTQSPTHLIKTRGQQVTLRCSSQSGHNTVSWYQQALGQGPQFIFQYYREEENGRGNFPPRFSGLQFPNYSSELNVNALELDDSALYLCASSAATWATDTQYFGPGTRLTVL.

V is TRBV28 and J is TRBJ2-6; D remains ambiguous. Germline loops: CDR1 MDHEN, CDR2 SYDVKM. Trimming cost V 5 bases and J 4 bases, with 6 bases left between them. This CDR3 has 13 amino acids. The CDR3 region is CASSLLGANVLTF. Here the CDR3 DNA reads TGTGCCAGCAGTCTCCTAGGGGCCAACGTCCTGACTTTC.

The chain links TRBV7-9 to TRBJ2-7; 9 bases fit TRBD1. Germline V CDR1 and CDR2: SEHNR, FQNEAQ (reference sequence). The CDR3 extends over 13 amino acids. The J segment lost 7 bases and the V segment lost 5 bases, leaving 6 bases of the junction unmatched. CDR3 bases: TGTGCCAGCAGCCAATTCGGACAGGGGGAGCAGTACTTC. Translation: CASSQFGQGEQYF.

This chain connects TRBV10-3 to TRBJ1-5, with TRBD1 as a possible D gene (5 bases). The CDR3 is made up of 15 amino acids. Germline values: CDR1 ENHRY, CDR2 SYGVKD. V dropped 0 bases and J dropped 0 bases, with 6 bases sitting between them. The CDR3, as DNA: TGTGCCATCAGTGAGTCGGGGGATAGCAATCAGCCCCAGCATTTT. Amino acids: CAISESGDSNQPQHF.

The chain combines TRBV6-5 with TRBJ2-7, with TRBD2 identical over 11 bases. Trimming took 5 bases from V and 3 from J; bases not matched to a gene: 0. The CDR3 has 13 residues. Germline lookup yields CDR1 MNHEY and CDR2 SVGAGI. Here the CDR3 reads CASSTSGSYEQYF. In DNA, the CDR3 is TGTGCCAGCAGTACTAGCGGGAGCTACGAGCAGTACTTC.

The V call is TRBV4-3, the J call TRBJ1-2; 8 nucleotides align to TRBD1. Trimming at V came to 3 bases and at J to 6 bases, leaving 6 bases not matched to a gene. Germline values: CDR1 LGHNA, CDR2 YSLEER. The CDR3 is made up of 14 amino acids. The CDR3 nucleotides are TGCGCCAGCAGCCAGCTGGACAGGGTCGATGGCTACACCTTC. Protein sequence: CASSQLDRVDGYTF.

The genes are TRBV15 and TRBJ2-3; D is unclear. The CDR3 has 16 residues. V was cut by 3 bases and J by 0 bases, with 13 bases left in between. The germline V gene has CDR1 LNHNV and CDR2 YYDKDF (reference sequence). CDR3 DNA: TGTGCCACCAGCAGGCGAACAGCGTTTAGCACAGATACGCAGTATTTT. Amino acids: CATSRRTAFSTDTQYF.

This clone turned up a few times. The chain is built from TRBV5-4 and TRBJ2-1, with 7 bases fitting TRBD2. Germline V gives CDR1 SGHNT, CDR2 YYREEE (reference sequence). Trimming removed 4 bases from V and 8 bases from J; junction bases left unmatched: 15. CDR3 size: 16 residues. In DNA form, the CDR3 reads TGTGCCAGCAGCCCCCTCCCCGGACTAGTTCTCCATGAGCAGTTCTTC. This codes for CASSPLPGLVLHEQFF.

The chain recombines TRBV7-9 with TRBJ2-1; D is uncertain. The CDR3 has 14 amino acids. Germline V CDR1 and CDR2: SEHNR, FQNEAQ (reference sequence). V was pared by 5 bases and J by 10 bases, with 18 bases between. The CDR3 DNA follows: TGTGCCAGCAGCAATGAGGTAGCCTTTTCGGAGCAGTTCTTC. Translating gives CASSNEVAFSEQFF.

The chain couples TRBV7-2 to TRBJ2-1; D remains ambiguous. The CDR3 is 13 residues long. In germline, CDR1 is SGHTA, CDR2 FQGNSA. Trimming stripped 8 bases from V and 2 bases from J, with 10 bases between. The CDR3 region is CASFVTTYNEQFF. The CDR3 DNA is TGTGCCAGCTTCGTCACAACCTACAATGAGCAGTTCTTC. The variable domain in full, with the rest retrieved from reference TRBV7-2 and TRBJ2-1, is GAGVSQSPSNKVTEKGKDVELRCDPISGHTALYWYRQSLGQGLEFLIYFQGNSAPDKSGLPSDRFSAERTGGSVSTLTIQRTQQEDSAVYLCASFVTTYNEQFFGPGTRLTVL.

A note on this clone: Germline and junction disagree at one end, which may indicate a read error. This chain uses TRBV10-3 with TRBJ1-5; 9 bases are shared with TRBD1. Germline V gene data show CDR1 as ENHRY and CDR2 as SYGVKD. The CDR3 sequence is 16 residues long. CDR3 residues: CAISEDLTGGNQPQHF. The CDR3 DNA reads TGTGCCATCAGTGAAGATTTAACAGGGGGCAACCAGCCCCAGCATTTT.

V and J are TRBV19 and TRBJ1-2, with a weak D call TRBD1 (5 bases). The CDR3 contains 16 residues. The germline V gene has CDR1 LNHDA and CDR2 SQIVND (reference sequence). The germline V and J ends were trimmed by 5 bases and 4 bases, with 20 bases remaining between them. The CDR3 bases are TGTGCCAGTAGTCAGCCAGGCGGGGCCAAGGCCTATGGCTACACCTTC. The encoded protein is CASSQPGGAKAYGYTF.

The genes are TRBV6-5 and TRBJ1-2, with 8 bases fitting TRBD1. CDR3 length equals 13 residues. V lost 4 bases and J lost 8; bases outside the gene matches: 6. CDR1 is MNHEY and CDR2 is SVGAGI in the germline V gene. The CDR3 is CASSSSGGWGYTF. The DNA for the CDR3 is TGTGCCAGCAGTTCCTCAGGGGGCTGGGGCTACACCTTC.

This chain connects TRBV5-1 to TRBJ2-1; 9 nucleotides line up with TRBD2. The V and J ends lost 4 bases and 5 bases, in that order; junction bases with no gene match: 16. The germline V gene encodes CDR1 SGHRS and CDR2 YFSETQ. This CDR3 contains 18 residues. The CDR3 region has the DNA TGCGCCAGCAGCCGTTCGAGCCGTGGCGGGAGGGGTAACAATGAGCAGTTCTTC. Residues: CASSRSSRGGRGNNEQFF.

This chain links TRBV7-8 with TRBJ2-5; tentatively, D is TRBD2 (7 bases). Trimming left V 3 bases short and J 6 bases short, with 20 bases between. Per the germline V gene, CDR1 is SGHVS and CDR2 is FQNEAQ. The CDR3 consists of 16 residues. The DNA for the CDR3 is TGTGCCAGCAGCTTTTCGGGGGGCGAGGGAGGAAAGACCCAGTACTTC. It codes for CASSFSGGEGGKTQYF. Drawing the rest from reference TRBV7-8 and TRBJ2-5, the complete variable domain is GAGVSQSPRYKVAKRGQDVALRCDPISGHVSLFWYQQALGQGPEFLTYFQNEAQLDKSGLPSDRFFAERPEGSVSTLKIQRTQQEDSAVYLCASSFSGGEGGKTQYFGPGTRLLVL.

The gene calls are TRBV27 and TRBJ2-2; D not resolved. The CDR3 totals 15 residues. Per the germline V gene, CDR1 is MNHEY and CDR2 is SMNVEV (reference sequence). V gave up 4 bases and J gave up 2 bases, with 11 bases separating them. The CDR3 DNA follows: TGTGCCAGCAGTTCCCGGGCTGGTAACACCGGGGAGCTGTTTTTT. Translation: CASSSRAGNTGELFF.

The CDR3 is CASSLSNQGWAYGYTF. CDR3 nucleotides: TGTGCCAGCAGTTTATCGAACCAGGGGTGGGCCTATGGCTACACCTTC. This chain connects TRBV27 to TRBJ1-2; D might be TRBD1 (6 bases). This CDR3 is 16 amino acids long. Germline values: CDR1 MNHEY, CDR2 SMNVEV (reference sequence). V dropped 0 bases and J dropped 4 bases, with 15 bases sitting between them.

The chain couples TRBV11-2 to TRBJ2-3; 7 positions agree with TRBD1. CDR1 and CDR2 from the germline V gene are SGHAT and FQNNGV. The CDR3 loop spans 15 amino acids. V shed 5 bases, J shed 4 bases, and the junction held 9 bases outside the gene matches. The CDR3 DNA reads TGTGCCAGCAGCGAAACAGGGGTTTGGTCAGATACGCAGTATTTT. This translates into CASSETGVWSDTQYF.